The entry below gives a single T cell receptor beta chain sequence along with its context. The target antigen is unknown. This record comes from a study of CD8+CD57+ T cells in acquired aplastic anemia. Looking at the study overall: Sorted CD4+ and CD8+ cell DNA averaged approximately 3 ug. Study-level points and caveats: The number of CD8+ CDR3 sequences shared by patients and controls was around 30. Researchers reported that CD8+ Simpson's diversity was not significantly different in patients versus controls.

Only patients with CD8+CD57+ cell expansion on flow cytometry were chosen for sequencing. All patients were therapy-naive when blood was sampled. CDR1 is LNHDA, CDR2 SQIVND, per germline (reference sequence). V lost 9 bases to trimming and J lost 9 bases; unmatched junction nucleotides: 13. This CDR3 is built from 15 residues. It was genomic DNA that served as the template for profiling TCR beta VDJ and CDR3. TCRdb itself ran the reads through MiXCR, one entry per CDR3 protein. The sample shows about 180,000 distinct CDR3 sequences, less than 50% of them seen only once. The sample was sorted CD4+, CD8+, or CD8+CD57+ T cells (not recorded which) from PBMCs. V and J are TRBV19 and TRBJ1-6; 8 bases are a match to TRBD1. This sequence was found in a human donor with aplastic anemia. DNA for the CDR3: TGTGCCAGCTCCACAGGGGGGACCACGAGTTCACCCCTCCACTTT. It specifies CASSTGGTTSSPLHF.